This TCR beta chain originates from a study of tumor and adjacent non-tumor tissue in lung cancer. Three rounds of nested PCR, following a modified ARM-PCR protocol, produced the TCRbeta library. TCRdb recomputed calls from the multiplex PCR reads with MiXCR, one row per CDR3 protein. The data contain 60,000 to 85,000 distinct CDR3 sequences, around 86% of them seen just once; the ten biggest clones take up 13%. This sample's RNA came from whole unsorted tissue. CDR1 is SQVTM and CDR2 is ANQGSEA in the germline V gene. V lost 6 bases and J 7 bases, leaving 15 bases between the germline ends. This CDR3 is 12 amino acids long.

The chain employs TRBV29-1 and TRBJ1-2; D not certain. The sample comprised lung tumor tissue. The TCR sequence derives from a woman aged 50 to 60 with non-small cell lung cancer. The CDR3, as DNA: TGCAGCGTCCCCAGTGTACTAAGTGGCTACACCTTC. As protein: CSVPSVLSGYTF.